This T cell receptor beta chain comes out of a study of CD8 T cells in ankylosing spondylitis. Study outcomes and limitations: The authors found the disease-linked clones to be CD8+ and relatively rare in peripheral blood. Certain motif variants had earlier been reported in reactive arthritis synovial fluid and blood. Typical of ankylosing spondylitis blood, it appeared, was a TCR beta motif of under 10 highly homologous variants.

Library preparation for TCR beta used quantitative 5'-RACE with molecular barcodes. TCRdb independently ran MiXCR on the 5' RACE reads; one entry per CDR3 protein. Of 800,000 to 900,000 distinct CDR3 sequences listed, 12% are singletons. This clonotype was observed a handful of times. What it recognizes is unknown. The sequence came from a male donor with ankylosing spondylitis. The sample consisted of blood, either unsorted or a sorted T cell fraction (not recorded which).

Here the CDR3 reads CASSHYTTGTYNEQFF. The CDR3 DNA follows: TGCGCCAGCAGCCATTATACGACAGGTACCTACAATGAGCAGTTCTTC. The chain carries TRBV4-3 and TRBJ2-1; D might be TRBD1 (6 bases). The V gene's germline CDR1 is LGHNA and CDR2 YSLEER. The V end lost 3 bases, the J end lost 2 bases, and 14 bases lay between the germline ends. The CDR3 is made up of 16 amino acids.